Following are 20 T cell receptor beta chains from one sample sequenced in a study of chemoradiotherapy in HPV16-positive cancers. Method: immunoSEQ multiplex PCR; TCRdb's copy keeps in-frame clones and lacks some. The sample includes fewer than 15,000 clones, just over 85% seen only once; the top ten take about 4%. The material sequenced was blood, taken from a patient who underwent chemoradiotherapy. The source is a human donor with HPV-associated anogenital cancer.

This chain joins TRBV5-1 and TRBJ2-1, with D perhaps being TRBD1 or TRBD2 (6 bases each). Looked up from germline, CDR1 is SGHRS and CDR2 is YFSETQ. Trimming pared 0 bases from V and 2 bases from J, leaving 18 bases between. CDR3 length: 18 residues. The CDR3 bases are TGCGCCAGCAGCTTGGCGTTGGTGGTGGGGGGCACCTACAATGAGCAGTTCTTC. As protein: CASSLALVVGGTYNEQFF.

The rearrangement uses TRBV11-2 and TRBJ1-2; D is undetermined. The CDR3 loop spans 12 amino acids. The V end lost 5 bases, the J end lost 8 bases, and 12 bases lay between the germline ends. CDR1 is SGHAT and CDR2 is FQNNGV in the germline V gene. DNA for the CDR3: TGTGCCAGCAGCCCTAGTCCCAGGGGCTACACCTTC. This encodes CASSPSPRGYTF.

The V and J genes are TRBV19 and TRBJ2-1, with TRBD1 matching over 8 bases. CDR3 length: 14 amino acids. V shed 7 bases, J shed 7 bases, and the junction held 9 bases outside the gene matches. The germline CDR1 and CDR2 sequences are LNHDA and SQIVND (reference sequence). The CDR3 loop is CASMGRGQINEQFF. DNA of the CDR3: TGTGCCAGTATGGGCAGGGGGCAGATAAATGAGCAGTTCTTC.

The gene calls are TRBV30 and TRBJ1-2, with no clear D. V dropped 0 bases and J dropped 2 bases, with 7 bases sitting between them. Germline CDR1 and CDR2: GTSNPN and SVGIG (reference sequence). The CDR3 sequence is 13 residues long. CDR3: CAWSVDENYGYTF. CDR3 in DNA: TGTGCCTGGAGTGTAGATGAAAACTATGGCTACACCTTC.

The chain combines TRBV6-1 with TRBJ2-2; D may be TRBD1 or TRBD2 (5 bases each). V lost 8 bases and J 4 bases, leaving 14 bases between the germline ends. Germline V gene data show CDR1 as MNHNS and CDR2 as SASEGT. The CDR3 sequence is 14 residues long. CDR3 sequence reads: CASLSGTATGELFF. CDR3 DNA: TGTGCCAGCCTCTCCGGGACGGCCACCGGGGAGCTGTTTTTT.

The rearrangement links TRBV5-6 to TRBJ2-7, with 9 bases that match TRBD2. The CDR3 is 14 residues long. In germline, CDR1 is SGHDT, CDR2 YYEEEE. The ends lost 4 bases at V and 4 bases at J; junction bases unmatched: 6. CDR3 in DNA: TGTGCCAGCAGCCGATTTAGCGGGAGTTACGAGCAGTACTTC. Translating it yields CASSRFSGSYEQYF.

The chain has TRBV9 and TRBJ2-7; D possibly uses TRBD1 or TRBD2 (5 bases each). The CDR3 has 13 residues. CDR1 and CDR2 (germline): SGDLS, YYNGEE. Trimming took 2 bases from V and 3 from J, leaving 9 bases between them. The CDR3 loop reads CASSVRGGYEQYF. In nucleotides, the CDR3 is TGTGCCAGCAGCGTGAGGGGTGGCTACGAGCAGTACTTC.

J is TRBJ1-2 and V is TRBV7-8; D possibly corresponds to TRBD1 (6 bases). Per the germline V gene, CDR1 is SGHVS and CDR2 is FQNEAQ. The CDR3 is made up of 18 amino acids. The germline V and J ends were trimmed by 0 bases and 4 bases, with 21 bases remaining between them. CDR3 amino acids: CASSLAGGATTASYGYTF. The CDR3 coding sequence is TGTGCCAGCAGCTTAGCAGGGGGGGCTACGACGGCTTCCTATGGCTACACCTTC.

This rearrangement joins TRBV6-4 to TRBJ2-1; 9 bases match TRBD2. Germline CDR1 reads MRHNA; CDR2 reads SNTAGT. The CDR3 length is 14 residues. V was clipped by 0 bases and J by 6 bases; unmatched bases: 0. The CDR3 DNA follows: TGTGCCAGCAGTGACTCTAGCGGGAGCAATGAGCAGTTCTTC. Translated: CASSDSSGSNEQFF.

The chain couples TRBV7-8 to TRBJ1-2; D ambiguous. The CDR3 extends over 15 amino acids. V lost 4 bases to trimming and J lost 5 bases, with 17 bases between them. CDR1 is SGHVS, CDR2 FQNEAQ, per germline. The CDR3 protein is CASSSARTPVYGYTF. The CDR3 bases are TGTGCCAGCAGCTCCGCCAGGACGCCGGTTTATGGCTACACCTTC.

The chain links TRBV15 to TRBJ1-1; 9 nucleotides align to TRBD1. Trimming removed 0 bases from V and 0 bases from J; junction bases left unmatched: 5. The CDR3 loop spans 17 amino acids. Germline lookup yields CDR1 LNHNV and CDR2 YYDKDF (reference sequence). DNA of the CDR3: TGTGCCACCAGCAGAGAGCGGACAGGGGTCCTGAACACTGAAGCTTTCTTT. Protein sequence: CATSRERTGVLNTEAFF.

The chain carries TRBV29-1 and TRBJ1-1, with a tentative D call TRBD1 (5 bases). The V and J ends lost 7 bases and 1 base respectively, with 16 bases between them. Germline V gene lookup returns CDR1 SQVTM and CDR2 ANQGSEA. This CDR3 spans 14 amino acids. CDR3 DNA: TGCAGCGATGGGACTCGGGTCCCGAACACTGAAGCTTTCTTT. The encoded protein is CSDGTRVPNTEAFF.

About this clone itself: Other DNA sequences of this sample code for an identical CDR3. The rearrangement uses TRBV30 and TRBJ1-2; 7 positions agree with TRBD1. CDR1 and CDR2 from the germline V gene are GTSNPN and SVGIG (reference sequence). Germline trimming cut 4 bases from V and 8 bases from J; bases unmatched to any gene: 10. The CDR3 sequence is 13 residues long. The CDR3 sequence: CAWIVTGVGGYTF. CDR3 coding DNA: TGTGCCTGGATTGTTACAGGGGTTGGGGGCTACACCTTC.

This chain links TRBV28 with TRBJ2-2; 8 bases line up with TRBD2. Germline CDR1 is MDHEN and CDR2 is SYDVKM. With 7 bases clipped from V and 4 bases from J, the junction kept 11 bases outside the gene matches. The CDR3 totals 16 residues. CDR3 nucleotides: TGTGCCAGCACCGAGGTCGGGGGGGTCAGCACCGGGGAGCTGTTTTTT. Translated: CASTEVGGVSTGELFF.

This sequence joins TRBV7-9 and TRBJ2-3; D may be TRBD2 (6 bases). Trimming removed 4 bases from V and 7 bases from J, with 18 bases in between. CDR3 length: 15 amino acids. Germline V lookup: CDR1 SEHNR, CDR2 FQNEAQ (reference sequence). As DNA, the CDR3 is TGTGCCAGCAGCTCCATGCGGGACCCCTGGAATACGCAGTATTTT. Its protein product is CASSSMRDPWNTQYF.

V is TRBV27 and J is TRBJ2-7; TRBD1 is a possible D gene (6 bases). V lost 5 bases and J 3 bases, leaving 14 bases between the germline ends. Germline V gives CDR1 MNHEY, CDR2 SMNVEV (reference sequence). The length of the CDR3 is 14 residues. The CDR3 sequence is CASSPTGPGYEQYF. In DNA form, the CDR3 reads TGTGCCAGCAGTCCTACAGGGCCGGGCTACGAGCAGTACTTC.

V is TRBV5-1 and J is TRBJ2-4, with unresolved D. Per germline, CDR1 SGHRS and CDR2 YFSETQ. Trimming took 3 bases from V and 2 from J, leaving 18 bases between them. This CDR3 contains 17 residues. The CDR3: CASSSLSKGSTKNIQYF. CDR3 in DNA: TGCGCCAGCAGCTCCCTTTCTAAGGGATCCACCAAAAACATTCAGTACTTC.

This chain links TRBV6-1 with TRBJ2-1, with no clear D. This CDR3 region has 15 residues. The V gene lost 6 bases and the J gene lost 6 bases, with 18 bases spanning the gap. CDR1 and CDR2 (germline): MNHNS, SASEGT. The CDR3, as DNA: TGTGCCAGCAGGGATTCCCCGGGCCAGTTCAATGAGCAGTTCTTC. This sequence encodes CASRDSPGQFNEQFF.

The rearrangement links TRBV4-1 to TRBJ2-5, with D perhaps matching TRBD1 (6 bases). Germline CDR1 and CDR2: MGHRA and YSYEKL. The CDR3 spans 16 residues. Trimming cost V 0 bases and J 1 base, with 12 bases left between them. The CDR3 reads CASSQEPGAPQETQYF. The CDR3, as DNA: TGCGCCAGCAGCCAAGAACCAGGGGCTCCCCAAGAGACCCAGTACTTC.

Remarks on this clone: Germline and junction disagree at one end, which may indicate a read error. The V call is TRBV18, the J call TRBJ2-7, with 7 bases identical to TRBD1. The CDR3 loop spans 12 amino acids. The germline gives CDR1 KGHSH, CDR2 LQKENI. The chain's CDR3 is CASSPRTGTADF. DNA for the CDR3: TGTGCCAGCTCACCAAGGACAGGCACGGCGGACTTC.